This is a list of T cell receptor beta chains from one sample in a study of blood T cells in healthy people across ages. TCRdb passed the 5' RACE reads through MiXCR, listing each CDR3 protein once. This sample yields about 1.8 million distinct CDR3 sequences, of which roughly 52% are seen a single time; 2.1% belongs to the top ten. Sequenced material: blood. The origin of the receptors is a woman aged 35 to 49 in good health. Each CDR3 is given with its conserved first and last residue.

v_gene: TRBV19; j_gene: TRBJ1-1; CDR3aa: CASRGRGGMNTEAFF
v_gene: TRBV7-7; j_gene: TRBJ2-1; CDR3aa: CASSLRQKYNEQFF
v_gene: TRBV5-6; j_gene: TRBJ2-3; CDR3aa: CASSLVSGQSDTQYF
v_gene: TRBV29-1; j_gene: TRBJ2-5; CDR3aa: CSVVPGQETQYF
v_gene: TRBV4-2; j_gene: TRBJ2-7; CDR3aa: CASSPNPGTLEQYF
v_gene: TRBV29-1; j_gene: TRBJ2-5; CDR3aa: CSVARQQETQYF
v_gene: TRBV20-1; j_gene: TRBJ2-7; CDR3aa: CSARSPGLGGGKQYF
v_gene: TRBV4-3; j_gene: TRBJ2-7; CDR3aa: CASSQDRSAIYEQYF
v_gene: TRBV24-1; j_gene: TRBJ2-1; CDR3aa: CATRQLAGGRDEQFF
v_gene: TRBV5-1; j_gene: TRBJ2-5; CDR3aa: CASSLLGQGARETQYF
v_gene: TRBV15; j_gene: TRBJ2-5; CDR3aa: CATSRGVSTQYF
v_gene: TRBV6-5; j_gene: TRBJ2-6; CDR3aa: CASSYSLSRSSGANVLTF
v_gene: TRBV7-9; j_gene: TRBJ2-3; CDR3aa: CASSSHLATDTQYF
v_gene: TRBV29-1; j_gene: TRBJ2-2; CDR3aa: CSVQGVYTGELFF
v_gene: TRBV7-2; j_gene: TRBJ2-1; CDR3aa: CASSLDVMGGTYNEQFF